The rows below give T cell receptor beta chains drawn from one sample of a study of blood T cell repertoires in COVID-19. This table comes from immunoSEQ multiplex PCR, and its TCRdb copy is limited to in-frame clones, with some not included. Counted here are 90,000 to 120,000 clones, 80% to 90% occurring once; the ten biggest clones make up approximately 2.5%. The specimen was peripheral blood. The source of these receptors is a human donor in a cohort sampled during active COVID-19. Both conserved end residues are part of each CDR3. The D gene is left open where the match is weak. Expanded clones get a size class; other rows say once, few or many, or leave the size out.

clone_size d_call j_call v_call cdr3_nt cdr3_aa
. TRBD1 TRBJ1-5 TRBV18 TGTGCCAGCTCACCGAGAAAGGGACAGGGTGGGAATCAGCCCCAGCATTTT CASSPRKGQGGNQPQHF
. . TRBJ1-1 TRBV18 TGTGCCAGCTCACCACAGGGGCTCGGCACTGAAGCTTTCTTT CASSPQGLGTEAFF
. . TRBJ2-7 TRBV7-8 TGTGCCAGCAGCCCCAGGAGGAACGAGCAGTACTTC CASSPRRNEQYF
. TRBD1 TRBJ2-6 TRBV5-1 TGCGCCAGCAGCTCAGGGGGCTCTGGGGCCAACGTCCTGACTTTC CASSSGGSGANVLTF
. TRBD2 TRBJ2-3 TRBV2 TGTGCCAGCAGTCCCTCCCCCGGGAGGGATACGCAGTATTTT CASSPSPGRDTQYF
. . TRBJ1-2 TRBV6-5 TGTGCCAGCAGTTACTCGCAGGATAACTATGGCTACACCTTC CASSYSQDNYGYTF
. TRBD2 TRBJ2-2 TRBV5-1 TGCGCCAGCAGCTTAATGCGGGAGGGCCCCGACGGGGAGCTGTTTTTT CASSLMREGPDGELFF
few TRBD1 TRBJ2-7 TRBV4-1 TGCGCCAGCAGCGGTCTGGGACAGGGGTACCGCGAGCAGTACTTC CASSGLGQGYREQYF
. . TRBJ2-1 TRBV25-1 TGTGCCAGCAGTGAACACTACAATGAGCAGTTCTTC CASSEHYNEQFF
. TRBD1 TRBJ2-7 TRBV6-1 TGTGCCAGCAGTGAAGAGGACAGGAGCTCCTACGAGCAGTACTTC CASSEEDRSSYEQYF
. TRBD2 TRBJ2-5 TRBV7-2 TGTGCCAGCAGCGGGACGGGGGGGAGTAAGACCCAGTACTTC CASSGTGGSKTQYF
few TRBD1 TRBJ1-6 TRBV28 TGTGCCAGCAGTTTATATGGGCAGGGGGCCATGTCACCCCTCCACTTT CASSLYGQGAMSPLHF
. . TRBJ2-3 TRBV2 TGTGCCAGGGGGGCCGGGCGCGAAGATACGCAGTATTTT CARGAGREDTQYF
once . TRBJ2-7 TRBV27 TGTGCCAGCAGTTTAGGACAAAATGCCTACGAGCAGTACTTC CASSLGQNAYEQYF
. . TRBJ2-6 TRBV7-9 TGTGCCAGCACGCACTCTGGGGCCAACGTCCTGACTTTC CASTHSGANVLTF
. TRBD1 TRBJ1-2 TRBV29-1 TGCAGCGTCCCGACAGGGGCGGGCTATGGCTACACCTTC CSVPTGAGYGYTF
. TRBD2 TRBJ2-3 TRBV9 TGTGCCAGCAGCTTTTTAGCGGGGCCTCCAGATACGCAGTATTTT CASSFLAGPPDTQYF
. TRBD1 TRBJ2-7 TRBV7-2 TGTGCCAGCAGCTTAAGGGACAGTCTAGGCGAGCAGTACTTC CASSLRDSLGEQYF
. TRBD1 TRBJ2-3 TRBV5-1 TGCGCCAGCAGCCCCGGGACAGCCACAGATACGCAGTATTTT CASSPGTATDTQYF
. . TRBJ2-7 TRBV10-1 TGCGCCAGCAGTGAAGTCCCCCCGGGGTCCCTGAGCTCCTACGAGCAGTACTTC CASSEVPPGSLSSYEQYF
. TRBD1 TRBJ1-6 TRBV7-9 TGTGCCAGCAGCGCAGGGGGCTTTTTTCCCTCACCCCTCCACTTT CASSAGGFFPSPLHF
. TRBD1 TRBJ1-5 TRBV5-1 TGCGCCAGCAGCGCAGGGACAGGGGGCAATCAGCCCCAGCATTTT CASSAGTGGNQPQHF
. TRBD2 TRBJ2-1 TRBV11-1 TGTGCCAGCAGGGCCGGGACTAGCGGCTACAATGAGCAGTTCTTC CASRAGTSGYNEQFF
. . TRBJ1-1 TRBV11-1 TGTGCCAGCAGCTTTCGGGGGGCAGGGGAAGTGGCTGAAGCTTTCTTT CASSFRGAGEVAEAFF
. . TRBJ1-1 TRBV6-5 TGTGCCGCGGCCGATCCTTCGGGTGCCGACACTGAAGCTTTCTTT CAAADPSGADTEAFF
. . TRBJ1-1 TRBV6-4 TGTGCCAGCAGTGACTCGGGGGAGGTAACAATGAACACTGAAGCTTTCTTT CASSDSGEVTMNTEAFF
. . TRBJ1-1 TRBV21-1 TGTGCCAGCAGCACGCGGACTGAAGCTTTCTTT CASSTRTEAFF
. . TRBJ2-7 TRBV7-9 TGTGCCAGCAGCCTTACATCCTACGAGCAGTACTTC CASSLTSYEQYF
. . TRBJ1-2 TRBV6-5 TGTGCCAGCAGTTTTGGGGGGGCAGGGACCTATGGCTACACCTTC CASSFGGAGTYGYTF
once . TRBJ1-1 TRBV18 TGTGCCAGCTCACCACATGGGCCGGGAGAGGGGAACACTGAAGCTTTCTTT CASSPHGPGEGNTEAFF
. TRBD2 TRBJ2-1 TRBV5-1 TGCGCCAGCAGCTCGGCCTCTAGCGGGGCCTCTTACAATGAGCAGTTCTTC CASSSASSGASYNEQFF
. TRBD1 TRBJ1-5 TRBV9 TGTGCCAGCAGCGTTTACCGGGACAGGGTACCCTATAGCAATCAGCCCCAGCATTTT CASSVYRDRVPYSNQPQHF
. . TRBJ2-7 TRBV6-5 TGTGCCAGCGGCCCCAAGGGCAGGGAACACGAGCAGTACTTC CASGPKGREHEQYF
. . TRBJ2-1 TRBV3-1/TRBV3-2 TGTGCCAGCAGCCAAGAGGCCCAGGGTTACAATGAGCAGTTCTTC CASSQEAQGYNEQFF
. . TRBJ2-7 TRBV12-3/TRBV12-4 TGTGCCAGCAGTTTCCCCCCCCTTTACGAGCAGTACTTC CASSFPPLYEQYF
. . TRBJ1-5 TRBV13 TGTGCCAGCAGCTCGTCAAGGAAACAGGGTTACGATCAGCCCCAGCATTTT CASSSSRKQGYDQPQHF
. . TRBJ2-3 TRBV11-2 TGTGCCAGCAGCTTAGTCCAGGGAAAAGATACGCAGTATTTT CASSLVQGKDTQYF
few TRBD1 TRBJ2-1 TRBV4-1 TGCGCCAGCAGCCACCAGACAGGGGCATCCTACAATGAGCAGTTCTTC CASSHQTGASYNEQFF
. TRBD1 TRBJ2-3 TRBV28 TGTGCCAGCAGGGCCCGAGGGGGCGAGGACACAGATACGCAGTATTTT CASRARGGEDTDTQYF
few . TRBJ1-1 TRBV7-9 TGTGCCAGCAGCCGCCAGGGGACGTCTAACACTGAAGCTTTCTTT CASSRQGTSNTEAFF
. TRBD1 TRBJ1-2 TRBV30 TGTGCCTGGGAGGACAGGGCCAACTATGGCTACACCTTC CAWEDRANYGYTF
. TRBD2 TRBJ2-2 TRBV11-3 TGTGCCAGCAGCTTAGGCCCCCCAGCGGGAGTCCCCGGGGAGCTGTTTTTT CASSLGPPAGVPGELFF
. TRBD1 TRBJ1-4 TRBV5-8 TGTGCCAGCAGCTCCGACAGGGCTTATGAGGGAAAACTGTTTTTT CASSSDRAYEGKLFF
. TRBD1 TRBJ1-2 TRBV9 TGTGCCAGCAGCGCTACAGGGGGCGCGTCTAGTTATGGCTACACCTTC CASSATGGASSYGYTF